This T cell receptor (beta chain) was identified in a study of control samples from healthy donors and cancer patients (dated by TCRdb to about 2020). Turning to this clone: Its antigen remains unidentified. Base qualities are not recorded, but no much larger clone differs from it by a single base.

The library was obtained by the immunoSEQ multiplex PCR assay. Not all clones reach the TCRdb copy of this immuneACCESS table, which keeps in-frame sequences only. Checked studies attribute under half of the gap to unresolved V genes and leave the rest unexplained. Across this sample there are 150,000 to 200,000 clones, with about 90% seen only once. 12% of the sample rests with the top ten. Relative to germline, V is 8 bases shorter and J is 3 bases shorter, with 17 bases between their ends. Spanning cysteine to phenylalanine, the CDR3 consists of 14 amino acids. CDR3 DNA only is kept here, 42 bases in frame from base 1. Based on the germline V gene, the CDR1 and CDR2 sequences are ENHRY and SYGVKD.

The sequence was collected from a young man in good health. The chain is assembled from TRBV10-3 and TRBJ2-7; TRBD2 is a possible D gene, resting on 7 matching bases. The sequenced sample was blood. The DNA sequence is given as TGTGCCATCGGAGCGGGACACCAGAACTACGAGCAGTACTTC. The translation is CAIGAGHQNYEQYF.